This T cell receptor beta chain was found in a study of pediatric ulcerative colitis. Notes on the study in general: Rectal repertoires separated controls, mild-moderate and acute severe colitis. Ulcerative colitis patients shared more blood-rectal clones than controls.

Samples were sequenced at Survey level, maximum 500,000 reads. TCRdb's copy holds only in-frame clones and misses some; the assay was immunoSEQ multiplex PCR. The sample shows around 61,000 clones, about 86% of them seen only once. Looked up from germline, CDR1 is SQVTM and CDR2 is ANQGSEA. V gave up 4 bases and J gave up 6 bases; unmatched junction bases: 1. This CDR3 region has 12 residues. At colonoscopy, a blood sample was also collected. For this clone: What it binds is unknown.

This chain links TRBV29-1 with TRBJ1-5, with 9 bases fitting TRBD1. The sequence was collected from a boy younger than 18 with severe ulcerative colitis. Sequenced input: blood. The chain's CDR3 is CSVGQGGQPQHF. For the CDR3, the DNA is TGCAGCGTTGGACAGGGGGGTCAGCCCCAGCATTTT.